Listed here are 3 T cell receptor beta chains from one sample, sequenced in a study of blood T cells in healthy people across ages (dated by TCRdb to between 2014 and 2017). Library preparation employed 5' RACE. These reads were obtained on an Illumina HiSeq 2500. The second PCR ran for roughly 7 to 11 cycles and used a J-beta primer mix along with a sample-barcoded 5' primer. Starting from the raw public reads, TCRdb applied fastp trimming at Q25, assembled clones with MiXCR and retained in-frame beta chains. One record per CDR3 amino acid sequence lists the most common genes and DNA. Counted in this sample were about 680,000 distinct CDR3 sequences; around half of them appeared once. The leading ten clones occupy around a third of the sample. Sequencing input: blood. These receptors originate from a woman in her sixties or seventies in good health.

This clonotype was picked up a small number of times. The chain couples TRBV25-1 to TRBJ2-1; 13 bases align to TRBD2. CDR3 length: 15 residues. J was trimmed by 8 bases and V by 2 bases; bases with no gene match: 3. The germline CDR1 and CDR2 sequences are MGHDK and SYGVNS. CDR3 coding DNA: TGTGCCAGCAGTGAAGTAGGACTAGCGGGGGATGAGCAGTTCTTC. This gives the protein CASSEVGLAGDEQFF. Supplemented by reference TRBV25-1 and TRBJ2-1, the full variable domain reads EADIYQTPRYLVIGTGKKITLECSQTMGHDKMYWYQQDPGMELHLIHYSYGVNSTEKGDLSSESTVSRIRTEHFPLTLESARPSHTSQYLCASSEVGLAGDEQFFGPGTRLTVL.

This chain uses TRBV20-1 with TRBJ2-5, with 7 bases matching TRBD2. V lost 4 bases and J lost 5; bases outside the gene matches: 13. Germline-derived CDR1 and CDR2 are DFQATT and SNEGSKA (reference sequence). This CDR3 region has 15 residues. The CDR3 reads CSAIPGSGPDETQYF. CDR3 in DNA: TGCAGTGCTATCCCGGGTAGCGGGCCGGATGAGACCCAGTACTTC.

This clonotype occurred a few times. The chain employs TRBV30 and TRBJ2-1; D might be TRBD1 (6 bases). V lost 2 bases and J lost 2, with 10 bases in between. This CDR3 spans 14 amino acids. CDR1 GTSNPN and CDR2 SVGIG come from the germline V gene (reference sequence). The CDR3 spells CAWSTGTTYNEQFF. CDR3 in DNA: TGTGCCTGGAGTACAGGGACCACCTACAATGAGCAGTTCTTC.